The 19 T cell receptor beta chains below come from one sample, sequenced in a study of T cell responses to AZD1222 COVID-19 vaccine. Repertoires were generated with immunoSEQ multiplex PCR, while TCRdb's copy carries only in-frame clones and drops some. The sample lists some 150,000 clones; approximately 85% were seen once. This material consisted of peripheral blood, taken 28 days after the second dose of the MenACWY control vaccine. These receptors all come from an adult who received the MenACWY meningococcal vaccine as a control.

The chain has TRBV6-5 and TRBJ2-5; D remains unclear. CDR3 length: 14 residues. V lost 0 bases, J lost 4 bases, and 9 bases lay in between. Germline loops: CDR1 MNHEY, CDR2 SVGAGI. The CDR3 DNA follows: TGTGCCAGCAGTTACTCGAGAGCACTAGAGACCCAGTACTTC. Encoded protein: CASSYSRALETQYF.

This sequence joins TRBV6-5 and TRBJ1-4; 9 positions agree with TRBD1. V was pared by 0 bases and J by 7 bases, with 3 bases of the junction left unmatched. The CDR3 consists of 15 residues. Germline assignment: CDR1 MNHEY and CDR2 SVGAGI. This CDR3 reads CASSYSGTGSEKLFF. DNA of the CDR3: TGTGCCAGCAGTTACTCCGGGACAGGGAGTGAAAAACTGTTTTTT.

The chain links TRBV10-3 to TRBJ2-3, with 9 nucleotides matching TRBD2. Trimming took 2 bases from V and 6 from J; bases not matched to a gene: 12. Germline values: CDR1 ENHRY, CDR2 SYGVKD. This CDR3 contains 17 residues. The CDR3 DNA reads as TGTGCCATCAGTGAGAATGATGGTAGCGGGAGTGGGGATACGCAGTATTTT. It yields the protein CAISENDGSGSGDTQYF.

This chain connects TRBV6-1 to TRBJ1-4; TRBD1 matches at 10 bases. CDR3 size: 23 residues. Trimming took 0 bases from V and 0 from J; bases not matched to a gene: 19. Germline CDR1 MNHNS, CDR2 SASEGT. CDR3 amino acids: CASSEAIMGQGRLPLATNEKLFF. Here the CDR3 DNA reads TGTGCCAGCAGTGAAGCAATTATGGGACAGGGGCGACTTCCACTTGCAACTAATGAAAAACTGTTTTTT.

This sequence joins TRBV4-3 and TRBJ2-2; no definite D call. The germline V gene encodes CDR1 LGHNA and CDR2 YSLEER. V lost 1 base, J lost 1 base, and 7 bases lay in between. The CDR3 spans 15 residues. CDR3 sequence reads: CASSQAGRNTGELFF. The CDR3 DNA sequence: TGCGCCAGCAGCCAAGCAGGACGGAACACCGGGGAGCTGTTTTTT.

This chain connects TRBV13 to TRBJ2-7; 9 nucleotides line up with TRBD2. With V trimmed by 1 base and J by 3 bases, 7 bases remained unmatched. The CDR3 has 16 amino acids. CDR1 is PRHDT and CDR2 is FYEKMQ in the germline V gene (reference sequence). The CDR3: CASSLEASGAHYEQYF. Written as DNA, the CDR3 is TGTGCCAGCAGCTTAGAGGCTAGCGGGGCTCACTACGAGCAGTACTTC.

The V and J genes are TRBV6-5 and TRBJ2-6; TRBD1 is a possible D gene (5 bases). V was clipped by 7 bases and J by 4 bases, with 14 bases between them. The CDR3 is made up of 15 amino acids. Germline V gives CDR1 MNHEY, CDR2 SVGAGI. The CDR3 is CASTKRGSGANVLTF. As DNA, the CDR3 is TGTGCCAGCACCAAAAGGGGTTCAGGGGCCAACGTCCTGACTTTC.

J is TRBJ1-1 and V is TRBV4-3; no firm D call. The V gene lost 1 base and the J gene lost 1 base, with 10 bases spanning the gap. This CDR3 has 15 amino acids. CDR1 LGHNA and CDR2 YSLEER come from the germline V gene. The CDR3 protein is CASSQVRQKNTEAFF. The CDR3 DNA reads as TGCGCCAGCAGCCAAGTCCGGCAGAAGAACACTGAAGCTTTCTTT.

CDR3 region: CASSPSPLRDTQYF. The CDR3 coding sequence is TGTGCCAGCTCACCCTCCCCCCTGCGGGATACGCAGTATTTT. V and J are TRBV18 and TRBJ2-3; no reliable D call. The CDR3 is 14 amino acids. V was shortened by 3 bases and J by 6 bases, with 13 bases between the two germline ends. Germline assignment: CDR1 KGHSH and CDR2 LQKENI.

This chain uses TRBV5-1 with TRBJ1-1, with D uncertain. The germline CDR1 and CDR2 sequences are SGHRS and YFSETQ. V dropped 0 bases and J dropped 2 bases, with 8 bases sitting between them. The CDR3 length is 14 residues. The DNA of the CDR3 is TGCGCCAGCAGCTTGGATACGGGAAACACTGAAGCTTTCTTT. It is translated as CASSLDTGNTEAFF.

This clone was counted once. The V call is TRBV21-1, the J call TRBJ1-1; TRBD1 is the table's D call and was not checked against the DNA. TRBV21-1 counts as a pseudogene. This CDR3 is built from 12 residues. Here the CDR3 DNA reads TGTGCCAGCAGCATACGGACAGGGGAAGCTTTCTTT. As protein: CASSIRTGEAFF.

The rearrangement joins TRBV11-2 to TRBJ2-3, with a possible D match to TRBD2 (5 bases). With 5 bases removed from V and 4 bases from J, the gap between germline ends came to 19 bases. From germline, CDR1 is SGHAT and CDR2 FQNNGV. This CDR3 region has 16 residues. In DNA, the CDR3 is TGTGCCAGCAGCCCCCTGAGGGTTTTAGGGTCAGATACGCAGTATTTT. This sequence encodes CASSPLRVLGSDTQYF. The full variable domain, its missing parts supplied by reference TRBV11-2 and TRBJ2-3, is EAGVAQSPRYKIIEKRQSVAFWCNPISGHATLYWYQQILGQGPKLLIQFQNNGVVDDSQLPKDRFSAERLKGVDSTLKIQPAKLEDSAVYLCASSPLRVLGSDTQYFGPGTRLTVL.

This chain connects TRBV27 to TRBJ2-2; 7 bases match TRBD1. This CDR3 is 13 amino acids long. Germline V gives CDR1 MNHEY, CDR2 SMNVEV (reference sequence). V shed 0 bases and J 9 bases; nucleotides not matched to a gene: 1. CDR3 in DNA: TGTGCCAGCAGTTTATCGACAGGGTGGGAGCTGTTTTTT. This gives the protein CASSLSTGWELFF.

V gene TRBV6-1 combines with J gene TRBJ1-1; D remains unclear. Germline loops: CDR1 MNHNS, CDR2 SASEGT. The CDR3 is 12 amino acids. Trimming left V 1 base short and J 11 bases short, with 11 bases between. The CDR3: CASSEEVGYAFF. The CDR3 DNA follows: TGTGCCAGCAGTGAAGAGGTGGGGTACGCTTTCTTT.

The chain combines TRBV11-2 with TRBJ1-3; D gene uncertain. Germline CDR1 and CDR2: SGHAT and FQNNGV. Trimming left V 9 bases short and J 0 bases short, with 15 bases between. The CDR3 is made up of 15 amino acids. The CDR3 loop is CASRLGRNSGNTIYF. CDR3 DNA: TGTGCCAGTAGACTAGGACGCAACTCTGGAAACACCATATATTTT.

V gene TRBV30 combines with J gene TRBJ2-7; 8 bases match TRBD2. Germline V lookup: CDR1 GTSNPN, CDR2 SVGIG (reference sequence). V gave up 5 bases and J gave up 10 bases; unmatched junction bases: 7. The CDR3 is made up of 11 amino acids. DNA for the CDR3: TGTGCCTGGGGTGGACTAGCTATTCAGTACTTC. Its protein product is CAWGGLAIQYF.

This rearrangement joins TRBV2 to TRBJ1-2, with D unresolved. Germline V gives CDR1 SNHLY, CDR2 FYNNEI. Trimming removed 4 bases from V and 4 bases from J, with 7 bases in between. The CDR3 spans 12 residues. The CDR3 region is CASSAGPYGYTF. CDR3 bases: TGTGCCAGCAGTGCGGGTCCCTATGGCTACACCTTC.

This CDR3 is CASSLAGSPGNTIYF. CDR3 DNA: TGCGCCAGCAGCTTGGCCGGTAGCCCTGGAAACACCATATATTTT. J is TRBJ1-3 and V is TRBV5-1; D ambiguous. CDR1 and CDR2 from the germline V gene are SGHRS and YFSETQ. The V and J ends lost 0 bases and 2 bases respectively, with 9 bases between them. The CDR3 is made up of 15 amino acids.

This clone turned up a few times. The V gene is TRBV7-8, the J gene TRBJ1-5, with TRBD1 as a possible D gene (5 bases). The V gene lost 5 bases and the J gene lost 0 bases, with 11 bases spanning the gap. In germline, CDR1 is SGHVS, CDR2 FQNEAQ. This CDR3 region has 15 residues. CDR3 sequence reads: CASSLTANSNQPQHF. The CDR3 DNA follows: TGTGCCAGCAGCCTGACAGCAAATAGCAATCAGCCCCAGCATTTT. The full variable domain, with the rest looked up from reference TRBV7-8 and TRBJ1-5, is GAGVSQSPRYKVAKRGQDVALRCDPISGHVSLFWYQQALGQGPEFLTYFQNEAQLDKSGLPSDRFFAERPEGSVSTLKIQRTQQEDSAVYLCASSLTANSNQPQHFGDGTRLSIL.